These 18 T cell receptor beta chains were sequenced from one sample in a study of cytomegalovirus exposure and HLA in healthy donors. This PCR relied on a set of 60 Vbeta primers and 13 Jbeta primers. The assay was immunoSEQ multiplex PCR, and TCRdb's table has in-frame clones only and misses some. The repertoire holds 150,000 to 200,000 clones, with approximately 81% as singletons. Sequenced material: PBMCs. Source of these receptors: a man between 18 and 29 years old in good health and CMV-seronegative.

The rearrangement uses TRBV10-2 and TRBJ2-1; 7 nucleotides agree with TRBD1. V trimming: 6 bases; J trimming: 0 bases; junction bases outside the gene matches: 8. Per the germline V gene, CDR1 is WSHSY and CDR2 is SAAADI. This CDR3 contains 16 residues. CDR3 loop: CASRSLQGPSYNEQFF. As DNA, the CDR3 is TGCGCCAGCAGGTCCTTACAGGGGCCCTCCTACAATGAGCAGTTCTTC.

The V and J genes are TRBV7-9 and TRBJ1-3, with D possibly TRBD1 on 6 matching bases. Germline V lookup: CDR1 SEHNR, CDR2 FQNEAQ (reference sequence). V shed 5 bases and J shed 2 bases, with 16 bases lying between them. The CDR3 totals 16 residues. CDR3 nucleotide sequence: TGTGCCAGCAGCAACGGGGGGGCACGTGCTGGAAACACCATATATTTT. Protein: CASSNGGARAGNTIYF.

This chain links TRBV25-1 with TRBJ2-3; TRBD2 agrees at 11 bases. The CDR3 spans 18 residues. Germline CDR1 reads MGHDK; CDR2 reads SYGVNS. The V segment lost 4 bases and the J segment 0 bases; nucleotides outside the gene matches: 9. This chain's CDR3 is CASSATPGTSGSTDTQYF. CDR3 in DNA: TGTGCCAGCAGTGCGACGCCCGGGACTAGCGGAAGCACAGATACGCAGTATTTT.

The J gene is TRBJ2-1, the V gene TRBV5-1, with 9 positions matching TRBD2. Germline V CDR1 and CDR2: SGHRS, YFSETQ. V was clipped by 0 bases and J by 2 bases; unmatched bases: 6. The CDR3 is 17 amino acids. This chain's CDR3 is CASSLAYSGSAYNEQFF. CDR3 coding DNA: TGCGCCAGCAGCTTGGCCTATAGCGGGAGCGCCTACAATGAGCAGTTCTTC.

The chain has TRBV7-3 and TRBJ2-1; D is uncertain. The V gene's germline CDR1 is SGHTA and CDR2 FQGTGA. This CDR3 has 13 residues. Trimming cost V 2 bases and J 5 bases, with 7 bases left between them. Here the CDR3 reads CASSLVPDNEQFF. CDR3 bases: TGTGCCAGCAGCTTAGTTCCTGACAATGAGCAGTTCTTC.

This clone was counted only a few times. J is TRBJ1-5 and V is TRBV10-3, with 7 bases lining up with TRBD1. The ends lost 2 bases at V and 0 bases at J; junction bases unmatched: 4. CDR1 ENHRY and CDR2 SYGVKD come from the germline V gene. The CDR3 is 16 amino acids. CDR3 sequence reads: CAISEGQDPSNQPQHF. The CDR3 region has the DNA TGTGCCATCAGTGAGGGACAGGACCCTAGCAATCAGCCCCAGCATTTT.

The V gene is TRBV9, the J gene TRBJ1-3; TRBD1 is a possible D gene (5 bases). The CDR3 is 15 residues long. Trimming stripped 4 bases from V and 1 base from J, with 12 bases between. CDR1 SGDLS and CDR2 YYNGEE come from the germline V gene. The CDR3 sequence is CASSLGAESGNTIYF. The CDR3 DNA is TGTGCCAGCAGCCTAGGGGCAGAGTCTGGAAACACCATATATTTT. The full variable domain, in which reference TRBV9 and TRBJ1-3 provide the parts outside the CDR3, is DSGVTQTPKHLITATGQRVTLRCSPRSGDLSVYWYQQSLDQGLQFLIQYYNGEERAKGNILERFSAQQFPDLHSELNLSSLELGDSALYFCASSLGAESGNTIYFGEGSWLTVV.

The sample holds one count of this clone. Here the CDR3 DNA reads TGTGCCAGTAGATGGGCGGGGATCGATCAGCCCCAGCATTTT. Amino acid sequence: CASRWAGIDQPQHF. The chain has TRBV28 and TRBJ1-5, with D unresolved. CDR3 length equals 14 residues. V lost 9 bases to trimming and J lost 5 bases, with 17 bases between them. From germline, CDR1 is MDHEN and CDR2 SYDVKM.

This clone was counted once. CDR3 region: CASSPGNQQETQYF. CDR3 bases: TGTGCCAGCAGCCCAGGGAATCAACAAGAGACCCAGTACTTC. This chain uses TRBV9 with TRBJ2-5; D may be TRBD1 (5 bases). V lost 4 bases, J lost 2 bases, and 12 bases lay in between. The length of the CDR3 is 14 residues. Germline lookup yields CDR1 SGDLS and CDR2 YYNGEE.

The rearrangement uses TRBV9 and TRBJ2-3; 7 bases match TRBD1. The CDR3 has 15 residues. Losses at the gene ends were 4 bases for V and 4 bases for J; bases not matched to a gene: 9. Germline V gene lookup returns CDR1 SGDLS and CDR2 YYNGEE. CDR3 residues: CASSPEGARADTQYF. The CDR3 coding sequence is TGTGCCAGCAGCCCCGAGGGGGCGCGTGCAGATACGCAGTATTTT.

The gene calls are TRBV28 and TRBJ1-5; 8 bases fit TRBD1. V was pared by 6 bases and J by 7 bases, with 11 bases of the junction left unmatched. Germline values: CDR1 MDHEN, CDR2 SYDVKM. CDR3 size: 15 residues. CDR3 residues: CASRRSGGAGQPQHF. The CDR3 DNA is TGTGCCAGCAGGCGTTCAGGGGGCGCGGGCCAGCCCCAGCATTTT.

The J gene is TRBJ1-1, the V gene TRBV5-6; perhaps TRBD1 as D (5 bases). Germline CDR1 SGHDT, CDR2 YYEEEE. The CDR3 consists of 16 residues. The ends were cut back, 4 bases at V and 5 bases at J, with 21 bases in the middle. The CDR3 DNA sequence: TGTGCCAGCAGCAAGCCTGGCGGGGCCCTAATAACTGAAGCTTTCTTT. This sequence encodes CASSKPGGALITEAFF. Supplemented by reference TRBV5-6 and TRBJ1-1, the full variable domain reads DAGVTQSPTHLIKTRGQQVTLRCSPKSGHDTVSWYQQALGQGPQFIFQYYEEEERQRGNFPDRFSGHQFPNYSSELNVNALLLGDSALYLCASSKPGGALITEAFFGQGTRLTVV.

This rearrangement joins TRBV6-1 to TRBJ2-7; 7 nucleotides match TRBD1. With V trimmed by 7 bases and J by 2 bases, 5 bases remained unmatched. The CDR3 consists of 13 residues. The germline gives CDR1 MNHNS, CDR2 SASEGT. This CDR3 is CASIRQGPYEQYF. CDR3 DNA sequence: TGTGCCAGCATAAGACAGGGCCCCTACGAGCAGTACTTC.

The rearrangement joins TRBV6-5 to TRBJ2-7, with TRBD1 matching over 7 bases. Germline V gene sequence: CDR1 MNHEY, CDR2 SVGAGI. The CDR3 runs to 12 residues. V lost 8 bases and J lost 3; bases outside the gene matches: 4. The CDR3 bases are TGTGCCAGCGGGACAGCTCTCTACGAGCAGTACTTC. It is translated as CASGTALYEQYF.

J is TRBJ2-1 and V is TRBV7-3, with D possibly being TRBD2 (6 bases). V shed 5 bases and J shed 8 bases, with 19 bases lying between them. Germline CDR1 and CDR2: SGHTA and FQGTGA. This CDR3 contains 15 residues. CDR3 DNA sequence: TGTGCCAGCAGCCCTGCGCGGGACTGGGGCGATGAGCAGTTCTTC. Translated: CASSPARDWGDEQFF. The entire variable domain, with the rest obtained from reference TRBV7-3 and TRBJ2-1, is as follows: GAGVSQTPSNKVTEKGKYVELRCDPISGHTALYWYRQSLGQGPEFLIYFQGTGAADDSGLPNDRFFAVRPEGSVSTLKIQRTERGDSAVYLCASSPARDWGDEQFFGPGTRLTVL.

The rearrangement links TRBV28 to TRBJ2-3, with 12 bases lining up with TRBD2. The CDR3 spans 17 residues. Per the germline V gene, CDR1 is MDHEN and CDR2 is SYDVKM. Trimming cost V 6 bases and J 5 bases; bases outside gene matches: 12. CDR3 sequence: CASRPSFLAGGRDTQYF. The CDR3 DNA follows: TGTGCCAGCAGGCCCTCTTTTCTAGCGGGGGGGAGAGATACGCAGTATTTT.

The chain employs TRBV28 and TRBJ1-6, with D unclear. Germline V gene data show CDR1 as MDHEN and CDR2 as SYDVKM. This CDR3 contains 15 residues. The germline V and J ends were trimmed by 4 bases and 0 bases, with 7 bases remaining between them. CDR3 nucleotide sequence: TGTGCCAGCAGTTGGGCGAGCTCCTATAATTCACCCCTCCACTTT. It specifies CASSWASSYNSPLHF.

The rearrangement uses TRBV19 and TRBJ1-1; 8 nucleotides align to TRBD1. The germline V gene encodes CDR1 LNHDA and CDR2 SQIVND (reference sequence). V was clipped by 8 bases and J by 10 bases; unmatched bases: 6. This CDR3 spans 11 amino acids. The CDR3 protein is CASLQGAAAFF. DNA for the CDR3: TGTGCCAGTCTCCAGGGGGCGGCAGCTTTCTTT.